Listed below are T cell receptor beta chains from one sample, sequenced in a study of T cell responses to AZD1222 COVID-19 vaccine. Measured with immunoSEQ multiplex PCR; TCRdb has only the in-frame clones, and not every one. The repertoire holds 120,000 to 150,000 clones, about 89% seen once, with about 3% in the top ten. The specimen was peripheral blood, collected on day 0 of MenACWY control vaccination. Receptors originate from an adult in good health. The CDR3 runs from the conserved cysteine through the conserved F or W. A D gene is named only where the DNA matches it firmly. Not every row has a clone size; where given, it reads once, few, many or a size class.

J	V	size	length	D	CDR3	DNA
TRBJ1-2	TRBV6-1	-	13	-	CASSESSVYGYTF	TGTGCCAGCAGTGAGTCAAGTGTCTATGGCTACACCTTC
TRBJ1-1	TRBV25-1	once	14	-	CASRPTGTTAEAFF	TGTGCCAGCAGACCTACAGGGACAACGGCTGAAGCTTTCTTT
TRBJ2-1	TRBV27	-	14	TRBD2	CASSLTSGYNEQFF	TGTGCCAGCAGTTTGACTAGCGGCTACAATGAGCAGTTCTTC
TRBJ2-1	TRBV9	-	11	-	CASSQGHEQFF	TGTGCCAGCAGCCAAGGGCATGAGCAGTTCTTC
TRBJ1-1	TRBV28	-	16	TRBD1	CASSLTQGAIVTEAFF	TGTGCCAGCAGTTTAACGCAGGGGGCAATCGTCACTGAAGCTTTCTTT
TRBJ1-2	TRBV30	-	13	TRBD1	CAWSEQGNRGYTF	TGTGCCTGGAGTGAACAGGGGAATCGGGGCTACACCTTC
TRBJ2-7	TRBV15	-	13	-	CATSRDRFYEQYF	TGTGCCACCAGCAGAGACAGGTTCTACGAGCAGTACTTC
TRBJ2-1	TRBV27	-	15	TRBD2	CASSDSGRAYNEQFF	TGTGCCAGCAGTGATAGCGGGAGGGCCTACAATGAGCAGTTCTTC
TRBJ2-7	TRBV10-3	-	12	-	CAISENSDEQYF	TGTGCCATCAGTGAAAATTCCGACGAGCAGTACTTC
TRBJ2-7	TRBV7-6	-	12	-	CASSLLGSEQYF	TGTGCCAGCAGCTTATTGGGTAGCGAGCAGTACTTC
TRBJ2-3	TRBV11-3	-	17	TRBD2	CASSPATSGSGSDTQYF	TGTGCCAGCAGCCCGGCGACTAGCGGGAGTGGATCAGATACGCAGTATTTT
TRBJ2-2	TRBV7-7	-	14	-	CASESKPNTGELFF	TGTGCCAGCGAATCCAAACCTAACACCGGGGAGCTGTTTTTT
TRBJ2-3	TRBV2	-	16	TRBD2	CASSGRLAALTDTQYF	TGTGCCAGCAGTGGCCGACTAGCGGCACTCACAGATACGCAGTATTTT
TRBJ1-1	TRBV27	-	15	-	CASSLSARLNTEAFF	TGTGCCAGCAGTTTATCGGCACGACTGAACACTGAAGCTTTCTTT
TRBJ2-3	TRBV3-1/TRBV3-2	-	16	TRBD1	CASSQGTGGAADTQYF	TGTGCCAGCAGCCAAGGCACAGGGGGCGCAGCAGATACGCAGTATTTT
TRBJ2-1	TRBV7-3	-	15	TRBD2	CASSPSGDPYNEQFF	TGTGCCAGCAGCCCCAGCGGGGACCCTTACAATGAGCAGTTCTTC
TRBJ1-2	TRBV23-1	-	12	-	CASTEGEGGYTF	TGCGCCAGCACGGAGGGAGAGGGGGGCTACACCTTC
TRBJ2-7	TRBV19	-	12	-	CASSTGSYEQYF	TGTGCCAGTTCTACAGGGTCCTACGAGCAGTACTTC
TRBJ2-1	TRBV6-6	-	17	TRBD2	CASSPTPTSGSWNEQFF	TGTGCCAGCAGTCCGACCCCGACTAGCGGGAGTTGGAATGAGCAGTTCTTC
TRBJ2-5	TRBV20-1	once	10	-	CSARRETQYF	TGCAGTGCTAGAAGAGAGACCCAGTACTTC
TRBJ1-3	TRBV5-5	once	13	-	CASSLGSGNTIYF	TGTGCCAGCAGCTTGGGTAGTGGAAACACCATATATTTT
TRBJ1-5	TRBV28	-	16	TRBD1	CASSTGAGGFGQPQHF	TGTGCCAGCAGTACCGGGGCAGGGGGGTTTGGGCAGCCCCAGCATTTT
TRBJ2-5	TRBV6-5	-	13	-	CASSKDWRGTQYF	TGTGCCAGCAGTAAGGACTGGCGGGGGACCCAGTACTTC
TRBJ1-1	TRBV7-3	-	14	-	CASKRSSGSTEAFF	TGTGCCAGCAAACGCTCTTCGGGGAGCACTGAAGCTTTCTTT
TRBJ1-3	TRBV3-1/TRBV3-2	-	16	TRBD1	CASSQEGTGIGNTIYF	TGTGCCAGCAGCCAAGAAGGGACAGGGATCGGAAACACCATATATTTT
TRBJ2-5	TRBV4-1	-	16	TRBD1	CASSQVGRGRGETQYF	TGCGCCAGCAGCCAAGTGGGTAGGGGCAGGGGGGAGACCCAGTACTTC
TRBJ1-2	TRBV7-9	once	11	-	CASSLGRGYTF	TGTGCCAGCAGCCTCGGACGGGGCTACACCTTC
TRBJ1-6	TRBV3-1/TRBV3-2	-	15	-	CASSQTGTSNSPLHF	TGTGCCAGCAGCCAAACCGGGACATCTAATTCACCCCTCCACTTT
TRBJ1-1	TRBV6-5	-	13	-	CASGPGLNTEAFF	TGTGCCAGCGGCCCGGGGTTGAACACTGAAGCTTTCTTT
TRBJ1-5	TRBV27	-	14	-	CASSLVGLNQPQHF	TGTGCCAGCAGTTTAGTAGGGTTAAATCAGCCCCAGCATTTT
TRBJ2-7	TRBV19	-	12	-	CASSTGDYEQYF	TGTGCCAGTAGTACAGGGGACTACGAGCAGTACTTC
TRBJ2-2	TRBV7-6	-	17	-	CASSLHYGTTNTGELFF	TGTGCCAGCAGCTTACATTACGGGACAACGAACACCGGGGAGCTGTTTTTT
TRBJ1-2	TRBV27	-	16	TRBD1	CASSLSLGTVGGGYTF	TGTGCCAGCAGTTTGTCCTTGGGGACAGTTGGGGGAGGCTACACCTTC
TRBJ1-1	TRBV27	-	15	TRBD1	CASSLSTRGDTEAFF	TGTGCCAGCAGTTTATCGACCAGGGGGGACACTGAAGCTTTCTTT
TRBJ2-2	TRBV27	-	13	-	CASSLWAEGELFF	TGTGCCAGCAGTTTATGGGCAGAGGGGGAGCTGTTTTTT
TRBJ1-2	TRBV30	-	12	-	CAWRSLIHGYTF	TGTGCCTGGAGGAGCCTTATTCATGGCTACACCTTC
TRBJ2-1	TRBV24-1	-	15	TRBD2	CATSATGTSENEQFF	TGTGCCACCAGTGCCACGGGGACTAGCGAGAATGAGCAGTTCTTC
TRBJ2-7	TRBV6-5	-	13	TRBD1	CATTGDRTYEQYF	TGTGCCACCACAGGGGACAGGACTTACGAGCAGTACTTC
TRBJ2-5	TRBV25-1	-	13	TRBD2	CATTRRGGETQYF	TGTGCCACCACTCGGCGGGGGGGAGAGACCCAGTACTTC
TRBJ2-7	TRBV29-1	few	12	TRBD1	CSVSGQPYEQYF	TGCAGCGTTTCGGGACAGCCTTACGAGCAGTACTTC
TRBJ1-5	TRBV18	once	13	-	CASSVTGRQPQHF	TGTGCCAGCTCGGTGACAGGACGACAGCCCCAGCATTTT
TRBJ2-7	TRBV12-3/TRBV12-4	-	13	-	CASSLAGSYEQYF	TGTGCCAGCAGTTTGGCCGGTTCCTACGAGCAGTACTTC
TRBJ2-7	TRBV21-1	-	15	-	CASSSIRDRGDEQYF	TGTGCCAGCAGCAGTATACGGGACAGGGGCGACGAGCAGTACTTC
TRBJ1-3	TRBV6-6	-	16	-	CASSYLGLNSGNTIYF	TGTGCCAGCAGTTATCTGGGACTGAACTCTGGAAACACCATATATTTT
TRBJ1-6	TRBV7-6	-	15	-	CASSRSSPGSSPLHF	TGTGCCAGCAGCAGATCATCCCCTGGTAGTTCACCCCTCCACTTT
TRBJ1-2	TRBV6-5	-	13	-	CASSYGQHYGYTF	TGTGCCAGCAGTTACGGGCAACACTATGGCTACACCTTC
TRBJ1-4	TRBV29-1	-	14	-	CSVGAGTTNEKLFF	TGCAGCGTTGGAGCCGGGACAACTAATGAAAAACTGTTTTTT
TRBJ2-7	TRBV4-1	-	13	-	CASSGLGTYEQYF	TGCGCCAGCAGCGGACTGGGGACCTACGAGCAGTACTTC
TRBJ2-7	TRBV4-1	-	14	-	CASSLQTGPYEQYF	TGCGCCAGCAGCCTTCAGACAGGCCCCTACGAGCAGTACTTC
TRBJ2-7	TRBV7-3	-	13	TRBD1	CASSPGQGGEQYF	TGTGCCAGCAGCCCCGGACAGGGGGGCGAGCAGTACTTC
TRBJ1-6	TRBV19	few	16	TRBD1	CASSMIPGQGGSPLHF	TGTGCCAGTAGTATGATACCGGGACAGGGAGGTTCACCCCTCCACTTT
TRBJ1-5	TRBV5-6	-	16	TRBD1	CASSLGTGGNRQPQHF	TGTGCCAGCAGCTTAGGGACAGGGGGCAATAGGCAGCCCCAGCATTTT
TRBJ2-3	TRBV7-3	-	13	-	CASSLDYTDTQYF	TGTGCCAGCAGCTTAGACTACACAGATACGCAGTATTTT
TRBJ2-2	TRBV13	-	16	-	CASSLVGTPNTGELFF	TGTGCCAGCAGCTTAGTCGGGACTCCAAACACCGGGGAGCTGTTTTTT
TRBJ2-1	TRBV12-3/TRBV12-4	-	13	-	CASTPPGSIEQFF	TGTGCCAGCACCCCTCCCGGGAGTATTGAGCAGTTCTTC